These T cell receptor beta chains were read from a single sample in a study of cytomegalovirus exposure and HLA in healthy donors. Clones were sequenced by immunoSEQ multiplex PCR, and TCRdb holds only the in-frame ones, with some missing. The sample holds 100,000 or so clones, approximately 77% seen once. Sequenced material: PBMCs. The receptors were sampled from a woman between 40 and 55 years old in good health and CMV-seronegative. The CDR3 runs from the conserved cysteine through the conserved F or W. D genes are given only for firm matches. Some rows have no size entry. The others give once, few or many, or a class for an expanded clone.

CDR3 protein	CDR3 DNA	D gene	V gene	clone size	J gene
CATSPQVGNEQFF	TGTGCCACATCCCCCCAGGTTGGCAATGAGCAGTTCTTC	.	TRBV5-4	.	TRBJ2-1
CASSPPAGYEQYF	TGTGCCAGCTCACCACCCGCAGGGTACGAGCAGTACTTC	.	TRBV18	few	TRBJ2-7
CASSYKGVAQETQYF	TGTGCCAGCAGTTATAAGGGGGTAGCCCAAGAGACCCAGTACTTC	.	TRBV6-6	few	TRBJ2-5
CASSYSTSSNQPQHF	TGTGCCAGCAGTTACTCGACAAGTAGCAATCAGCCCCAGCATTTT	.	TRBV6-6	.	TRBJ1-5
CASSGTGHLSGANVLTF	TGTGCCAGCTCGGGCACGGGACATCTCTCTGGGGCCAACGTCCTGACTTTC	.	TRBV18	.	TRBJ2-6
CATLAPFRGWRTEAFF	TGTGCCACACTAGCTCCCTTTAGGGGCTGGAGGACTGAAGCTTTCTTT	.	TRBV19	.	TRBJ1-1
CASSLGLETQYF	TGTGCCAGCAGCCTAGGCTTGGAGACCCAGTACTTC	.	TRBV5-5	once	TRBJ2-5
CASSSGSQGVDGYTF	TGCGCCAGCAGCTCGGGCTCACAGGGAGTTGATGGCTACACCTTC	.	TRBV5-1	.	TRBJ1-2
CASSVRAGRETQYF	TGTGCCAGCAGCGTACGAGCGGGGAGGGAGACCCAGTACTTC	TRBD2	TRBV9	.	TRBJ2-5
CASSLSENYEQYF	TGTGCCAGCAGCTTATCAGAAAACTACGAGCAGTACTTC	.	TRBV7-3	.	TRBJ2-7
CASSPGLSYNEQFF	TGTGCCAGCAGCCCGGGACTTTCCTACAATGAGCAGTTCTTC	.	TRBV9	.	TRBJ2-1
CASSPKTGEGYTF	TGTGCCAGCAGTCCCAAGACAGGGGAAGGCTACACCTTC	TRBD1	TRBV6-6	.	TRBJ1-2
CASRNLAGGVSYEQYF	TGCGCCAGCAGGAATCTAGCGGGGGGAGTTTCCTACGAGCAGTACTTC	TRBD2	TRBV5-1	.	TRBJ2-7
CASSQDAEFVNTEAFF	TGCGCCAGCAGTCAAGACGCAGAATTCGTGAACACTGAAGCTTTCTTT	.	TRBV4-3	.	TRBJ1-1
CASSLEPAANEKLFF	TGTGCCAGCAGCCTAGAACCCGCGGCTAATGAAAAACTGTTTTTT	.	TRBV5-5	.	TRBJ1-4
CASSRTSGDNQELFF	TGTGCCAGCAGTCGAACTAGCGGGGACAACCAGGAGCTGTTTTTT	TRBD2	TRBV6-1	.	TRBJ2-2
CASSTGLAGGAETQYF	TGCGCCAGCAGCACGGGACTAGCGGGGGGGGCAGAGACCCAGTACTTC	TRBD2	TRBV5-1	.	TRBJ2-5
CASSSRWEGTGELFF	TGTGCCAGCAGCTCGAGGTGGGAGGGCACCGGGGAGCTGTTTTTT	TRBD2	TRBV11-2	.	TRBJ2-2
CASSQGGGVNQPQHF	TGCGCCAGCAGCCAAGGCGGAGGGGTTAATCAGCCCCAGCATTTT	.	TRBV4-1	once	TRBJ1-5
CASSEGVHEQFF	TGTGCCAGCAGCGAGGGGGTACATGAGCAGTTCTTC	.	TRBV11-3	.	TRBJ2-1
CASSQEQGLVYGYTF	TGCGCCAGCAGCCAAGAACAGGGTTTGGTCTATGGCTACACCTTC	.	TRBV4-1	.	TRBJ1-2
CATAPRGFPTDTQYF	TGTGCCACGGCTCCGCGGGGGTTCCCCACAGATACGCAGTATTTT	TRBD2	TRBV7-2	.	TRBJ2-3
CDRTDLFPWPQHF	TGTGACCGGACAGACCTATTCCCTTGGCCCCAGCATTTT	.	TRBV21-1	.	TRBJ1-5
CASSDRGPSGANVLTF	TGTGCCAGTTCAGACAGGGGACCTTCTGGGGCCAACGTCCTGACTTTC	TRBD1	TRBV19	.	TRBJ2-6
CASSSAEGRGGEQYF	TGCGCCAGCAGCTCCGCAGAAGGGAGGGGAGGCGAGCAGTACTTC	TRBD2	TRBV5-1	.	TRBJ2-7
CASSRMEVMNTEAFF	TGTGCCAGCAGCCGGATGGAGGTAATGAACACTGAAGCTTTCTTT	.	TRBV5-4	few	TRBJ1-1
CASIEGVAGEYGYTF	TGTGCCAGCATAGAAGGGGTCGCAGGGGAGTATGGCTACACCTTC	.	TRBV6-6	.	TRBJ1-2
CASSPEVAANEQFF	TGTGCCAGCAGCCCAGAGGTAGCCGCCAATGAGCAGTTCTTC	.	TRBV9	.	TRBJ2-1
CASRGQSLNSPLHF	TGTGCCAGTCGAGGACAATCCCTAAATTCACCCCTCCACTTT	.	TRBV19	.	TRBJ1-6
CAWSGGIDSNQPQHF	TGTGCCTGGAGTGGAGGCATTGATAGCAATCAGCCCCAGCATTTT	.	TRBV30	.	TRBJ1-5
CASSPMGTGVYGYTF	TGTGCCAGCAGCCCCATGGGCACAGGAGTCTATGGCTACACCTTC	.	TRBV7-8	.	TRBJ1-2
CASSPLAGGYEQYF	TGTGCCAGCAGCCCTCTAGCGGGGGGATACGAGCAGTACTTC	TRBD2	TRBV2	.	TRBJ2-7
CASSQRWEGGPIIQETQYF	TGTGCCAGCAGCCAACGATGGGAGGGGGGCCCCATAATCCAAGAGACCCAGTACTTC	.	TRBV14	.	TRBJ2-5
CASSVGQGFMNTEAFF	TGTGCCAGCAGTGTAGGACAAGGGTTCATGAACACTGAAGCTTTCTTT	.	TRBV2	.	TRBJ1-1
CASSQEGVQGPTDTQYF	TGTGCCAGCAGCCAAGAAGGAGTACAGGGACCCACAGATACGCAGTATTTT	.	TRBV4-2	.	TRBJ2-3
CASTYRDEQYF	TGTGCCAGTACATACCGGGACGAGCAGTACTTC	.	TRBV27	.	TRBJ2-7
CASSIPGAGSPLHF	TGTGCCAGTAGTATCCCAGGCGCTGGTTCACCCCTCCACTTT	.	TRBV19	.	TRBJ1-6
CASRSYGNQPQHF	TGTGCCAGCAGAAGCTACGGCAATCAGCCCCAGCATTTT	.	TRBV6-1	.	TRBJ1-5
CASSQAGGPNYGYTF	TGTGCCAGCAGCCAAGCGGGGGGGCCTAACTATGGCTACACCTTC	.	TRBV4-2	.	TRBJ1-2
CATSRGRDRGYNEQFF	TGTGCCACCAGCAGAGGCCGGGACAGGGGATACAATGAGCAGTTCTTC	TRBD1	TRBV15	.	TRBJ2-1
CASSSGGVPLNYGYTF	TGTGCCAGCAGCTCCGGGGGGGTTCCTTTAAACTATGGCTACACCTTC	.	TRBV5-6	.	TRBJ1-2
CASSGDRTSSYEQYF	TGTGCCAGCAGTGGGGACAGAACCAGCTCCTACGAGCAGTACTTC	TRBD1	TRBV2	once	TRBJ2-7
CASSLGSGAGGYGYTF	TGCGCCAGCAGCTTGGGGTCAGGGGCTGGTGGCTATGGCTACACCTTC	.	TRBV5-1	.	TRBJ1-2